These 30 T cell receptor beta chains share one sample of origin, sequenced in a study of T cells after yellow fever vaccination. Each CDR3 protein gets one entry after TCRdb re-called the 5' RACE reads with MiXCR. The table records over 300,000 distinct CDR3 sequences, 6.8% of them present only once. The sequenced sample was PBMCs, obtained more than 35 days after the first yellow fever vaccination. All receptors come from a man aged 18 to 29 who received the YFV17D yellow fever vaccine.

This clonotype has only a few counts. The chain links TRBV5-1 to TRBJ1-2, with 8 bases lining up with TRBD1. The CDR3 is 14 amino acids. Trimming removed 2 bases from V and 6 bases from J; junction bases left unmatched: 6. Germline CDR1 reads SGHRS; CDR2 reads YFSETQ. Here the CDR3 DNA reads TGCGCCAGCAGCTTCTACAGGGGGAGTGATGGCTACACCTTC. Its translation: CASSFYRGSDGYTF. Full variable domain (rest looked up from reference TRBV5-1 and TRBJ1-2): KAGVTQTPRYLIKTRGQQVTLSCSPISGHRSVSWYQQTPGQGLQFLFEYFSETQRNKGNFPGRFSGRQFSNSRSEMNVSTLELGDSALYLCASSFYRGSDGYTFGSGTRLTVV.

Only a few counts were recorded for this clonotype. The chain recombines TRBV11-2 with TRBJ2-3, with 10 bases identical to TRBD1. The CDR3 is 17 residues long. Per germline, CDR1 SGHAT and CDR2 FQNNGV. The V gene end was trimmed by 5 bases and the J gene end by 4 bases; junction bases not matched to a gene: 12. CDR3 residues: CASSVRQGASLADTQYF. CDR3 DNA: TGTGCCAGCAGCGTCCGACAGGGGGCAAGTTTGGCAGATACGCAGTATTTT.

This clonotype was recorded many times. The rearrangement links TRBV4-1 to TRBJ2-5, with TRBD1 matching over 8 bases. V lost 4 bases, J lost 5 bases, and 6 bases stayed unmatched. Germline V lookup: CDR1 MGHRA, CDR2 YSYEKL. The CDR3 extends over 14 amino acids. The CDR3 loop is CASSRGQASETQYF. CDR3 DNA: TGCGCCAGCAGCCGGGGACAGGCTAGCGAGACCCAGTACTTC.

This clonotype occurred a few times. The V call is TRBV10-3, the J call TRBJ2-1; 11 bases fit TRBD2. The junction had 15 bases not matched to a gene; V was cut back by 1 base and J by 4 bases. The CDR3 has 20 residues. The germline gives CDR1 ENHRY, CDR2 SYGVKD. The DNA of the CDR3 is TGTGCCATCAGTGAGTACGGTAGCGGGGGGGCCAGGATCGAATACAATGAGCAGTTCTTC. Amino acid sequence: CAISEYGSGGARIEYNEQFF.

This sequence joins TRBV6-1 and TRBJ2-1, with D hard to call. The germline V and J ends were trimmed by 5 bases and 9 bases, with 11 bases remaining between them. The CDR3 runs to 12 residues. Germline V CDR1 and CDR2: MNHNS, SASEGT. The CDR3 here is CASSPRVREQFF. In nucleotides, the CDR3 is TGTGCCAGCAGTCCTAGGGTCCGTGAGCAGTTCTTC.

This clonotype was found many times. The rearrangement joins TRBV12-3 or TRBV12-4 to TRBJ2-2; D tentatively reads TRBD1 or TRBD2 (5 bases each). V lost 5 bases to trimming and J lost 1 base, with 11 bases between them. The CDR3 totals 15 residues. CDR3: CASSPGTVNTGELFF. CDR3 in DNA: TGTGCCAGCAGTCCAGGGACCGTGAACACCGGGGAGCTGTTTTTT.

This clonotype has a handful of counts. Here the CDR3 DNA reads TGCGCCAGCAGCCCCTACAGGGGATCTGGAAACACCATATATTTT. It specifies CASSPYRGSGNTIYF. The V call is TRBV4-1, the J call TRBJ1-3, with TRBD1 matching 7 bases. Germline V gene sequence: CDR1 MGHRA, CDR2 YSYEKL. The trim removed 4 bases at V and 1 base at J, leaving 4 bases unmatched. The CDR3 has 15 amino acids.

V gene TRBV5-5 combines with J gene TRBJ2-1; D possibly matches TRBD1 or TRBD2 (5 bases each). V was clipped by 0 bases and J by 0 bases, with 10 bases between them. The length of the CDR3 is 16 residues. CDR1 SGHKS and CDR2 YYEKEE come from the germline V gene (reference sequence). The CDR3 reads CASSLGGVASYNEQFF. In nucleotides, the CDR3 is TGTGCCAGCAGCTTGGGAGGGGTTGCCTCCTACAATGAGCAGTTCTTC.

This clonotype was observed at least ten times. V usage is TRBV5-1 and J usage is TRBJ2-1; possible D gene TRBD2, 6 bases. Deletions cut 2 bases from V and 3 bases from J, with 9 bases between. The germline V gene encodes CDR1 SGHRS and CDR2 YFSETQ. The CDR3 extends over 14 amino acids. In DNA form, the CDR3 reads TGCGCCAGCAGCTTAGGCGGGATCTACAATGAGCAGTTCTTC. Translating gives CASSLGGIYNEQFF.

The V and J genes are TRBV4-1 and TRBJ2-6; 8 bases are shared with TRBD1. CDR3 length equals 18 residues. Trimming at V came to 0 bases and at J to 1 base, leaving 5 bases not matched to a gene. Germline V gives CDR1 MGHRA, CDR2 YSYEKL. CDR3 sequence (DNA): TGCGCCAGCAGCCAAGACAGGGGGCAGGGTTCTGGGGCCAACGTCCTGACTTTC. Amino acids: CASSQDRGQGSGANVLTF.

This clonotype occurred many times. This chain links TRBV12-3 or TRBV12-4 with TRBJ2-7, with D uncertain. Deletions cut 9 bases from V and 6 bases from J, with 18 bases between. The CDR3 runs to 13 residues. This chain's CDR3 is CASAGCLGCEQYF. The CDR3 DNA is TGTGCCAGTGCTGGCTGTCTTGGGTGCGAGCAGTACTTC.

There are many counts of this clonotype. The V gene is TRBV11-2, the J gene TRBJ1-1; TRBD1 matches 9 bases. The trim removed 1 base at V and 5 bases at J, leaving 5 bases unmatched. The CDR3 is made up of 15 amino acids. Germline CDR1 SGHAT, CDR2 FQNNGV. CDR3: CASSLGTGVGTEAFF. The CDR3 nucleotides read TGTGCCAGCAGCTTAGGGACAGGGGTGGGAACTGAAGCTTTCTTT.

The table lists this clonotype with many counts. The chain recombines TRBV5-1 with TRBJ2-3; possible D gene TRBD1, 6 bases. The CDR3 consists of 15 residues. Germline assignment: CDR1 SGHRS and CDR2 YFSETQ. V was cut by 4 bases and J by 0 bases, with 12 bases left in between. CDR3 nucleotide sequence: TGCGCCAGCAGCCCAGGACAGACTAGCACAGATACGCAGTATTTT. It is translated as CASSPGQTSTDTQYF. Based on the CDR3 plus reference TRBV5-1 and TRBJ2-3, the full variable domain is KAGVTQTPRYLIKTRGQQVTLSCSPISGHRSVSWYQQTPGQGLQFLFEYFSETQRNKGNFPGRFSGRQFSNSRSEMNVSTLELGDSALYLCASSPGQTSTDTQYFGPGTRLTVL.

The J gene is TRBJ2-3, the V gene TRBV7-9; D may correspond to TRBD1 or TRBD2 (5 bases each). CDR3 length equals 15 residues. The germline CDR1 and CDR2 sequences are SEHNR and FQNEAQ (reference sequence). V was trimmed by 3 bases and J by 3 bases, leaving 13 bases between them. For the CDR3, the DNA is TGTGCCAGCAGCTTTTTTGGGGGACCGACAGATACGCAGTATTTT. Encoded protein: CASSFFGGPTDTQYF.

In its sample, this clonotype was seen many times. The chain links TRBV12-3 or TRBV12-4 to TRBJ1-5; TRBD1 is a possible D gene (6 bases). The CDR3 is 13 amino acids. Trimming removed 6 bases at V and 6 bases at J, with 12 bases between. The CDR3 DNA reads as TGTGCCAGCAGGCTGACAGGACGTCAGCCCCAGCATTTT. Its translation is CASRLTGRQPQHF.

This clonotype occurred a few times. This sequence joins TRBV30 and TRBJ1-4; no firm D call. Germline values: CDR1 GTSNPN, CDR2 SVGIG (reference sequence). The CDR3 is 13 amino acids. V was cut by 3 bases and J by 8 bases, with 13 bases left in between. The CDR3 protein is CAWRSSLREKLFF. CDR3 sequence (DNA): TGTGCCTGGAGATCCAGCCTTCGAGAAAAACTGTTTTTT.

This clonotype was detected a few times. The chain employs TRBV10-1 and TRBJ2-1; tentatively, D is TRBD2 (6 bases). The CDR3 totals 13 residues. Deletions cut 3 bases from V and 8 bases from J, with 11 bases between. CDR1 and CDR2 (germline): WNHNN, SYGVQD (reference sequence). The CDR3 protein is CASSDPGVDEQFF. CDR3 in DNA: TGCGCCAGCAGTGACCCGGGGGTAGATGAGCAGTTCTTC.

This clonotype was seen repeatedly, ten times or more. The chain couples TRBV12-3 or TRBV12-4 to TRBJ2-4, with D possibly TRBD2 on 6 matching bases. V lost 3 bases and J lost 0, with 12 bases in between. This CDR3 is built from 16 residues. The CDR3 loop reads CASSFEWGVAKNIQYF. CDR3 DNA: TGTGCCAGCAGTTTCGAGTGGGGGGTAGCCAAAAACATTCAGTACTTC.

This clonotype was recorded at least ten times. CDR3 sequence reads: CASSESPSGGAYTQYF. The CDR3 DNA sequence: TGTGCCAGCAGTGAATCCCCCAGCGGGGGGGCGTATACGCAGTATTTT. The chain links TRBV2 to TRBJ2-3; 10 bases fit TRBD2. The V and J ends lost 2 bases and 7 bases, in that order; junction bases with no gene match: 9. Germline loops: CDR1 SNHLY, CDR2 FYNNEI. This CDR3 comprises 16 residues.

The gene calls are TRBV20-1 and TRBJ1-1; D may be TRBD1 (5 bases). CDR1 is DFQATT and CDR2 is SNEGSKA in the germline V gene (reference sequence). The CDR3 is made up of 11 amino acids. The germline V and J ends were trimmed by 6 bases and 5 bases, with 10 bases remaining between them. CDR3 sequence reads: CSAPGGTEAFF. The DNA of the CDR3 is TGCAGTGCACCGGGGGGGACTGAAGCTTTCTTT.

In this sample, this clonotype turned up a few times. The genes are TRBV20-1 and TRBJ2-1; D might be TRBD2 (5 bases). The V end lost 6 bases, the J end lost 8 bases, and 17 bases lay between the germline ends. This CDR3 is built from 13 residues. Per the germline V gene, CDR1 is DFQATT and CDR2 is SNEGSKA (reference sequence). CDR3 nucleotide sequence: TGCAGTGCCCCGGACTGGCGGTGGGATGAGCAGTTCTTC. Amino acids: CSAPDWRWDEQFF.

The rearrangement links TRBV4-1 to TRBJ2-1; perhaps D is TRBD1 or TRBD2 (5 bases each). V was shortened by 3 bases and J by 6 bases, with 36 bases between the two germline ends. There are 22 residues in the CDR3. Germline V CDR1 and CDR2: MGHRA, YSYEKL. CDR3 nucleotides: TGCGCCAGCAGCCACGCGACCAATCCTAGGTTTGTTTGGGGGTCGAATGGCAATGAGCAGTTCTTC. Encoded protein: CASSHATNPRFVWGSNGNEQFF.

This clonotype appeared many times. This rearrangement joins TRBV7-9 to TRBJ2-7, with 7 bases aligning to TRBD1. CDR1 and CDR2 from the germline V gene are SEHNR and FQNEAQ (reference sequence). The CDR3 has 15 residues. V lost 4 bases to trimming and J lost 2 bases; unmatched junction nucleotides: 8. The CDR3 nucleotides read TGTGCCAGCAGCTCCTGGACAGGAAAGACCTACGAGCAGTACTTC. Amino acid sequence: CASSSWTGKTYEQYF.

This clonotype came up a few times. V usage is TRBV7-2 and J usage is TRBJ1-1; D not certain. V was shortened by 3 bases and J by 1 base, with 9 bases between the two germline ends. Germline V gene lookup returns CDR1 SGHTA and CDR2 FQGNSA. This CDR3 region has 14 residues. CDR3 protein: CASSFGRKNTEAFF. CDR3 sequence (DNA): TGTGCCAGCAGCTTTGGACGGAAGAACACTGAAGCTTTCTTT.

The CDR3 nucleotides read TGTGCCAGCACCTATACAGGAACGAACACTGAAGCTTTCTTT. It is translated as CASTYTGTNTEAFF. The chain combines TRBV6-1 with TRBJ1-1, with D maybe TRBD1 (5 bases). The CDR3 has 14 amino acids. Trimming removed 7 bases at V and 1 base at J, with 13 bases between. CDR1 is MNHNS and CDR2 is SASEGT in the germline V gene.

The chain carries TRBV5-8 and TRBJ1-5; weak D call: TRBD1 (5 bases). The CDR3 consists of 17 residues. Germline V lookup: CDR1 SGHTS, CDR2 YDEGEE. V lost 2 bases, J lost 5 bases, and 20 bases lay in between. This chain's CDR3 is CASSFGGFMVPDQPQHF. The CDR3 nucleotides read TGTGCCAGCAGCTTCGGGGGATTCATGGTCCCGGATCAGCCCCAGCATTTT.

This clonotype occurred many times. The chain combines TRBV29-1 with TRBJ1-1; a possible D gene is TRBD1 (5 bases). Trimming removed 5 bases from V and 3 bases from J, with 10 bases in between. This CDR3 has 12 residues. Per the germline V gene, CDR1 is SQVTM and CDR2 is ANQGSEA. The CDR3 loop is CSVRTGDTEAFF. CDR3 in DNA: TGCAGCGTTCGAACAGGAGACACTGAAGCTTTCTTT. Based on the CDR3 plus reference TRBV29-1 and TRBJ1-1, the full variable domain is SAVISQKPSRDICQRGTSLTIQCQVDSQVTMMFWYRQQPGQSLTLIATANQGSEATYESGFVIDKFPISRPNLTFSTLTVSNMSPEDSSIYLCSVRTGDTEAFFGQGTRLTVV.

This clonotype was detected only a few times. The CDR3: CSARRGGNLAKNIQYF. The DNA for the CDR3 is TGCAGTGCTAGGAGGGGGGGGAACCTAGCCAAAAACATTCAGTACTTC. This chain links TRBV20-1 with TRBJ2-4; D perhaps matches TRBD2 (7 bases). The CDR3 runs 16 residues. Germline loops: CDR1 DFQATT, CDR2 SNEGSKA (reference sequence). V dropped 3 bases and J dropped 0 bases, with 15 bases sitting between them.

This chain connects TRBV6-5 to TRBJ1-2, with a possible D match to TRBD1 (5 bases). Trimming removed 2 bases from V and 5 bases from J, with 12 bases in between. The CDR3 sequence is 14 residues long. Germline lookup yields CDR1 MNHEY and CDR2 SVGAGI. The CDR3 region is CASSYTGLPYGYTF. The CDR3 DNA is TGTGCCAGCAGTTACACGGGACTTCCGTATGGCTACACCTTC.

The rearrangement links TRBV7-9 to TRBJ2-1; TRBD2 aligns across 14 bases. CDR1 SEHNR and CDR2 FQNEAQ come from the germline V gene (reference sequence). V trimming: 5 bases; J trimming: 8 bases; junction bases outside the gene matches: 5. The CDR3 covers 15 residues. DNA of the CDR3: TGTGCCAGCAGCCCGACTAGCGGGGGGGAATATGAGCAGTTCTTC. It codes for CASSPTSGGEYEQFF.